Listed below are T cell receptor beta chains from one sample, sequenced in a study of blood T cells in healthy people across ages. TCRdb fed the 5' RACE reads into MiXCR, producing one record per CDR3 protein. The table records approximately 790,000 distinct CDR3 sequences, 62% of them present only once. The sample comprised blood. These receptors all stem from a man aged 30 to 39 in good health. Each CDR3 is given with its conserved first and last residue. The D gene is left open where the match is weak. Part of the rows lack a size; the others show once, few, many or a class for expanded clones.

V gene: TRBV14
J gene: TRBJ2-1
D gene: -
clone size: -
CDR3 protein: CASSVLGVDEQFF
CDR3 DNA: TGTGCCAGCAGCGTCCTTGGGGTCGATGAGCAGTTCTTC

V gene: TRBV21-1
J gene: TRBJ1-1
D gene: -
clone size: -
CDR3 protein: CASSVRRTEAFF
CDR3 DNA: TGTGCCAGCAGCGTCCGTCGGACCGAGGCTTTCTTT

V gene: TRBV6-6
J gene: TRBJ2-7
D gene: -
clone size: few
CDR3 protein: CASSWDGTYEQYF
CDR3 DNA: TGTGCCAGCAGTTGGGACGGTACCTACGAGCAGTACTTC

V gene: TRBV30
J gene: TRBJ2-3
D gene: TRBD2
clone size: -
CDR3 protein: CAWNLAGGTQYF
CDR3 DNA: TGTGCCTGGAATCTAGCGGGGGGTACGCAGTATTTT

V gene: TRBV12-3/TRBV12-4
J gene: TRBJ2-1
D gene: -
clone size: -
CDR3 protein: CATRVIDEQFF
CDR3 DNA: TGTGCAACAAGGGTAATCGATGAGCAGTTCTTC

V gene: TRBV7-2
J gene: TRBJ2-1
D gene: -
clone size: -
CDR3 protein: CASSLNSPIYNEQFF
CDR3 DNA: TGTGCCAGCAGCTTAAACAGTCCAATTTACAATGAGCAGTTCTTC

V gene: TRBV10-2
J gene: TRBJ2-1
D gene: -
clone size: -
CDR3 protein: CASSESRAEQFF
CDR3 DNA: TGCGCCAGCAGTGAGTCTCGGGCTGAGCAGTTCTTC

V gene: TRBV20-1
J gene: TRBJ1-5
D gene: -
clone size: few
CDR3 protein: CSASLGFSNQPQHF
CDR3 DNA: TGCAGTGCTAGTCTGGGATTTAGCAATCAGCCCCAGCATTTT

V gene: TRBV6-1
J gene: TRBJ1-5
D gene: -
clone size: -
CDR3 protein: CVSSEASWQPQHF
CDR3 DNA: TGTGTCAGCAGTGAAGCGTCGTGGCAGCCCCAGCATTTT

V gene: TRBV28
J gene: TRBJ2-1
D gene: -
clone size: -
CDR3 protein: CASISQIWGGPNEQFF
CDR3 DNA: TGTGCCAGCATATCCCAAATTTGGGGGGGGCCGAATGAGCAGTTCTTC

V gene: TRBV7-8
J gene: TRBJ2-5
D gene: -
clone size: -
CDR3 protein: CASSLRAGLRETQYF
CDR3 DNA: TGTGCCAGCAGCTTAAGGGCAGGGCTGCGAGAGACCCAGTACTTC

V gene: TRBV28
J gene: TRBJ2-7
D gene: -
clone size: few
CDR3 protein: CASSTHFGRDSLFYEQYF
CDR3 DNA: TGTGCCAGCAGTACTCATTTTGGCCGAGACAGCCTGTTCTACGAGCAGTACTTC

V gene: TRBV29-1
J gene: TRBJ2-7
D gene: TRBD1
clone size: -
CDR3 protein: CSVQDRGSLSYEQYF
CDR3 DNA: TGCAGCGTCCAGGACAGGGGGTCATTGAGCTACGAGCAGTACTTC

V gene: TRBV29-1
J gene: TRBJ2-1
D gene: TRBD1
clone size: -
CDR3 protein: CSVEVVGTGVNEQFF
CDR3 DNA: TGCAGCGTTGAGGTTGTGGGGACAGGGGTCAATGAGCAGTTCTTC

V gene: TRBV7-2
J gene: TRBJ2-7
D gene: -
clone size: few
CDR3 protein: CASSLLAVTYEQYF
CDR3 DNA: TGTGCCAGCAGCTTATTAGCGGTAACCTACGAGCAGTACTTC

V gene: TRBV12-3/TRBV12-4
J gene: TRBJ2-7
D gene: -
clone size: -
CDR3 protein: CASSRVPFSYEQYF
CDR3 DNA: TGTGCCAGCAGTCGGGTCCCGTTTTCCTACGAGCAGTACTTC

V gene: TRBV20-1
J gene: TRBJ2-7
D gene: -
clone size: -
CDR3 protein: CSALEIYEQYF
CDR3 DNA: TGCAGTGCTCTTGAAATCTACGAGCAGTACTTC

V gene: TRBV5-1
J gene: TRBJ2-1
D gene: TRBD1
clone size: -
CDR3 protein: CASTQRTGPSYEQFF
CDR3 DNA: TGCGCCAGCACTCAGAGGACAGGGCCCTCCTACGAGCAGTTCTTC

V gene: TRBV5-1
J gene: TRBJ2-3
D gene: TRBD1
clone size: -
CDR3 protein: CASSFRDSQTDTQYF
CDR3 DNA: TGCGCCAGCAGCTTCCGGGACAGCCAAACAGATACGCAGTATTTT

V gene: TRBV5-1
J gene: TRBJ2-1
D gene: -
clone size: -
CDR3 protein: CASSPRSASSYNEQFF
CDR3 DNA: TGCGCCAGCAGCCCTCGGTCGGCCAGCTCCTACAATGAGCAGTTCTTC

V gene: TRBV29-1
J gene: TRBJ2-5
D gene: -
clone size: -
CDR3 protein: CSVEAQITETQYF
CDR3 DNA: TGCAGCGTTGAAGCCCAGATCACGGAGACCCAGTACTTC

V gene: TRBV7-2
J gene: TRBJ2-7
D gene: -
clone size: few
CDR3 protein: CASSLDPGSRYEQYF
CDR3 DNA: TGTGCCAGCAGCTTAGATCCAGGGTCCCGCTACGAGCAGTACTTC

V gene: TRBV20-1
J gene: TRBJ2-3
D gene: TRBD2
clone size: -
CDR3 protein: CSADLGGGLTDTQYF
CDR3 DNA: TGCAGTGCTGACCTGGGCGGGGGGCTTACAGATACGCAGTATTTT

V gene: TRBV14
J gene: TRBJ1-1
D gene: TRBD1
clone size: -
CDR3 protein: CASSKRGQRNTEAFF
CDR3 DNA: TGTGCCAGCAGCAAAAGGGGGCAGCGGAACACTGAAGCTTTCTTT

V gene: TRBV6-1
J gene: TRBJ2-6
D gene: -
clone size: -
CDR3 protein: CASRKGVGANVLTF
CDR3 DNA: TGTGCCAGCAGGAAAGGAGTTGGGGCCAACGTCCTGACTTTC

V gene: TRBV6-6
J gene: TRBJ2-7
D gene: -
clone size: few
CDR3 protein: CASSDGRGMDEQYF
CDR3 DNA: TGTGCCAGCAGTGACGGAAGGGGGATGGACGAGCAGTACTTC

V gene: TRBV7-3
J gene: TRBJ2-7
D gene: -
clone size: few
CDR3 protein: CASSLGFIGSEQYF
CDR3 DNA: TGTGCCAGCAGCTTGGGATTCATCGGGAGCGAGCAGTACTTC

V gene: TRBV14
J gene: TRBJ2-1
D gene: TRBD2
clone size: -
CDR3 protein: CASSHPGTSGGAEYNEQFF
CDR3 DNA: TGTGCCAGCAGCCACCCCGGGACTAGCGGGGGGGCGGAATACAATGAGCAGTTCTTC

V gene: TRBV3-1
J gene: TRBJ1-2
D gene: -
clone size: -
CDR3 protein: CASSQSGRVAGYTF
CDR3 DNA: TGTGCCAGCAGCCAGTCGGGGAGAGTTGCGGGCTACACCTTC

V gene: TRBV4-3
J gene: TRBJ2-1
D gene: -
clone size: -
CDR3 protein: CASSQDLPHNEQFF
CDR3 DNA: TGCGCCAGCAGCCAAGATCTACCCCACAATGAGCAGTTCTTC

V gene: TRBV20-1
J gene: TRBJ1-4
D gene: -
clone size: -
CDR3 protein: CSARSGDWAEKLFF
CDR3 DNA: TGCAGTGCTAGAAGTGGGGATTGGGCGGAAAAACTGTTTTTT

V gene: TRBV14
J gene: TRBJ1-6
D gene: TRBD1
clone size: -
CDR3 protein: CASSTTGGIYNSPLHF
CDR3 DNA: TGTGCCAGCAGCACGACAGGGGGCATCTATAATTCACCCCTCCACTTT

V gene: TRBV29-1
J gene: TRBJ2-7
D gene: TRBD1
clone size: -
CDR3 protein: CSVARDRYEQYF
CDR3 DNA: TGCAGCGTCGCCAGGGACAGATACGAGCAGTACTTC

V gene: TRBV5-1
J gene: TRBJ2-3
D gene: TRBD2
clone size: -
CDR3 protein: CASSSTGTSGTDTQYF
CDR3 DNA: TGCGCCAGCAGCTCGACCGGGACTAGCGGCACAGATACGCAGTATTTT

V gene: TRBV11-2
J gene: TRBJ2-4
D gene: -
clone size: -
CDR3 protein: CASSPTGRENIQYF
CDR3 DNA: TGTGCCAGCAGCCCGACGGGGCGAGAAAACATTCAGTACTTC

V gene: TRBV10-3
J gene: TRBJ2-3
D gene: -
clone size: -
CDR3 protein: CAISDAALDTQYF
CDR3 DNA: TGTGCCATCAGTGATGCAGCGCTTGATACGCAGTATTTT

V gene: TRBV25-1
J gene: TRBJ2-4
D gene: -
clone size: -
CDR3 protein: CASSWGQGAREQYF
CDR3 DNA: TGTGCCAGCAGTTGGGGGCAGGGGGCGCGGGAGCAGTACTTC

V gene: TRBV6-2/TRBV6-3
J gene: TRBJ2-1
D gene: TRBD1
clone size: -
CDR3 protein: CASSYGWDREWNEQFF
CDR3 DNA: TGTGCCAGCAGTTACGGTTGGGACAGGGAGTGGAATGAGCAGTTCTTC

V gene: TRBV6-5
J gene: TRBJ1-6
D gene: TRBD1
clone size: -
CDR3 protein: CASTTTGTGSPLHF
CDR3 DNA: TGTGCCAGCACCACGACAGGGACTGGTTCACCCCTCCACTTT

V gene: TRBV10-3
J gene: TRBJ1-2
D gene: TRBD1
clone size: -
CDR3 protein: CAISDSGTGGYGYTF
CDR3 DNA: TGTGCCATCAGTGACTCCGGGACAGGGGGTTATGGCTACACCTTC

V gene: TRBV30
J gene: TRBJ2-1
D gene: -
clone size: -
CDR3 protein: CAWSAGNEQFF
CDR3 DNA: TGTGCCTGGAGTGCGGGCAATGAGCAGTTCTTC

V gene: TRBV19
J gene: TRBJ1-2
D gene: TRBD1
clone size: few
CDR3 protein: CATKDRGVYGYTF
CDR3 DNA: TGTGCCACCAAGGACAGGGGTGTCTATGGCTACACCTTC

V gene: TRBV7-3
J gene: TRBJ1-2
D gene: -
clone size: -
CDR3 protein: CASSSGTAVGYTF
CDR3 DNA: TGTGCCAGCAGCTCCGGGACGGCGGTTGGCTACACCTTC

V gene: TRBV28
J gene: TRBJ1-2
D gene: -
clone size: -
CDR3 protein: CASSLRISDDGYTF
CDR3 DNA: TGTGCCAGCAGTTTACGGATCTCGGATGATGGCTACACCTTC

V gene: TRBV15
J gene: TRBJ1-2
D gene: -
clone size: -
CDR3 protein: CATSRADTDYTF
CDR3 DNA: TGTGCCACCAGCAGAGCGGACACAGACTACACCTTC

V gene: TRBV7-9
J gene: TRBJ2-5
D gene: -
clone size: -
CDR3 protein: CASSRSNEAATQYF
CDR3 DNA: TGTGCCAGCAGCCGGAGCAATGAGGCGGCCACCCAGTACTTC

V gene: TRBV5-5
J gene: TRBJ2-6
D gene: -
clone size: -
CDR3 protein: CASSLRQYSGANVLTF
CDR3 DNA: TGTGCCAGCAGCTTGAGGCAATACTCTGGGGCCAACGTCCTGACTTTC

V gene: TRBV7-2
J gene: TRBJ2-1
D gene: TRBD2
clone size: -
CDR3 protein: CASSVQAGRSYNEQFF
CDR3 DNA: TGTGCCAGCAGCGTCCAAGCGGGGCGGTCCTACAATGAGCAGTTCTTC

V gene: TRBV7-3
J gene: TRBJ2-1
D gene: TRBD2
clone size: -
CDR3 protein: CASSLSGGAWEEQFF
CDR3 DNA: TGTGCCAGCAGCTTAAGCGGGGGGGCCTGGGAAGAGCAGTTCTTC

V gene: TRBV4-3
J gene: TRBJ2-1
D gene: -
clone size: -
CDR3 protein: CASSQDRAWDEQFF
CDR3 DNA: TGCGCCAGCAGCCAAGATAGGGCATGGGATGAGCAGTTCTTC

V gene: TRBV14
J gene: TRBJ1-2
D gene: -
clone size: -
CDR3 protein: CASSQDSRGYGYTF
CDR3 DNA: TGTGCCAGCAGCCAAGATTCACGGGGCTATGGCTACACCTTC

V gene: TRBV25-1
J gene: TRBJ2-1
D gene: -
clone size: many
CDR3 protein: CASSSPLKTYNEQFF
CDR3 DNA: TGTGCCAGCAGTTCTCCCCTAAAAACCTACAATGAGCAGTTCTTC

V gene: TRBV4-2
J gene: TRBJ2-1
D gene: TRBD2
clone size: -
CDR3 protein: CASSAFSGGASYNEQFF
CDR3 DNA: TGTGCCAGCAGCGCCTTCAGCGGGGGGGCGTCCTACAATGAGCAGTTCTTC

V gene: TRBV6-2/TRBV6-3
J gene: TRBJ2-1
D gene: TRBD1
clone size: -
CDR3 protein: CASSYSDRDSYNEQFF
CDR3 DNA: TGTGCCAGCAGTTACTCGGACAGGGACTCCTACAATGAGCAGTTCTTC

V gene: TRBV25-1
J gene: TRBJ2-6
D gene: -
clone size: few
CDR3 protein: CASSDSRQSSGANVLTF
CDR3 DNA: TGTGCCAGCAGTGATTCAAGACAGAGCTCTGGGGCCAACGTCCTGACTTTC